The 14 T cell receptor beta chains below all came from one sample that was sequenced in a study of T cell responses to AZD1222 COVID-19 vaccine. Libraries were prepared by immunoSEQ multiplex PCR; TCRdb keeps only in-frame clonotypes and omits some of them. Of 200,000 to 250,000 clones in the sample, approximately 94% were seen once. This specimen consisted of peripheral blood, obtained 28 days after the second dose of the MenACWY control vaccine. Receptors originate from an adult who received the MenACWY meningococcal vaccine as a control.

The chain carries TRBV28 and TRBJ2-6; 9 bases align to TRBD1. Germline V lookup: CDR1 MDHEN, CDR2 SYDVKM. V lost 6 bases, J lost 0 bases, and 9 bases stayed unmatched. The CDR3 covers 18 residues. The CDR3: CASRGQGLGGSGANVLTF. Written as DNA, the CDR3 is TGTGCCAGCAGGGGACAGGGTCTCGGTGGCTCTGGGGCCAACGTCCTGACTTTC.

V is TRBV30 and J is TRBJ2-2; no definite D call. V lost 2 bases and J lost 1, with 8 bases in between. The CDR3 is 14 amino acids. The germline V gene encodes CDR1 GTSNPN and CDR2 SVGIG (reference sequence). CDR3 nucleotides: TGTGCCTGGAGTCGTAGTAGGAACACCGGGGAGCTGTTTTTT. Its translation: CAWSRSRNTGELFF.

The chain recombines TRBV7-2 with TRBJ1-1; no reliable D call. V lost 1 base to trimming and J lost 10 bases, with 7 bases between them. The CDR3 contains 11 residues. The germline V gene encodes CDR1 SGHTA and CDR2 FQGNSA. The CDR3 loop is CASSLDRVAFF. For the CDR3, the DNA is TGTGCCAGCAGCTTAGACCGGGTAGCTTTCTTT.

The chain combines TRBV27 with TRBJ2-1, with 10 bases lining up with TRBD2. J gave up 8 bases and V 3 bases, and 13 bases lay outside the gene matches. CDR3 length: 17 residues. CDR1 and CDR2 from the germline V gene are MNHEY and SMNVEV (reference sequence). The CDR3 loop reads CASSFRTSGLGPDEQFF. As DNA, the CDR3 is TGTGCCAGCAGTTTCAGGACTAGCGGCTTGGGGCCCGATGAGCAGTTCTTC.

This clone showed up just a few times. This rearrangement joins TRBV19 to TRBJ2-7; D gene ambiguous. Germline V lookup: CDR1 LNHDA, CDR2 SQIVND (reference sequence). CDR3 length: 15 residues. The V end was cut by 1 base, the J end by 2 bases, with 12 bases between. CDR3: CASSIGTGSAYEQYF. In DNA, the CDR3 is TGTGCCAGTAGTATAGGTACCGGGTCGGCCTACGAGCAGTACTTC.

CDR3 residues: CASSFYGGDEKLFF. CDR3 sequence (DNA): TGTGCCAGCAGCTTTTACGGCGGAGATGAAAAACTGTTTTTT. The chain is built from TRBV5-4 and TRBJ1-4; no definite D call. CDR3 length: 14 residues. Germline CDR1 is SGHNT and CDR2 is YYREEE (reference sequence). With 2 bases removed from V and 6 bases from J, the gap between germline ends came to 11 bases.

This chain links TRBV19 with TRBJ1-5; no clear D. V was shortened by 1 base and J by 1 base, with 8 bases between the two germline ends. The germline V gene encodes CDR1 LNHDA and CDR2 SQIVND (reference sequence). The CDR3 runs to 15 residues. The chain's CDR3 is CASSIAGRSNQPQHF. The CDR3, as DNA: TGTGCCAGTAGTATAGCGGGCAGAAGCAATCAGCCCCAGCATTTT.

The chain links TRBV7-2 to TRBJ2-7, with unresolved D. Trimming left V 1 base short and J 2 bases short, with 12 bases between. The CDR3 length is 15 residues. Germline CDR1 reads SGHTA; CDR2 reads FQGNSA. CDR3 sequence reads: CASSLEGVRTYEQYF. Written as DNA, the CDR3 is TGTGCCAGCAGCTTAGAGGGCGTTAGAACCTACGAGCAGTACTTC.

The chain employs TRBV7-6 and TRBJ1-4; D remains ambiguous. Trimming pared 6 bases from V and 0 bases from J, leaving 11 bases between. The germline CDR1 and CDR2 sequences are SGHVS and FNYEAQ. The CDR3 loop spans 15 amino acids. The CDR3 DNA reads TGTGCCAGCAGGCGGACCGGAACAACTAATGAAAAACTGTTTTTT. Translation gives CASRRTGTTNEKLFF. Full variable domain (remainder filled in from reference TRBV7-6 and TRBJ1-4): GAGVSQSPRYKVTKRGQDVALRCDPISGHVSLYWYRQALGQGPEFLTYFNYEAQQDKSGLPNDRFSAERPEGSISTLTIQRTEQRDSAMYRCASRRTGTTNEKLFFGSGTQLSVL.

This clone showed up just once. The genes are TRBV3-1 (or the pseudogene TRBV3-2) and TRBJ1-5; D gene ambiguous. The V gene lost 3 bases and the J gene lost 3 bases, with 3 bases spanning the gap. CDR1 is LGHDT and CDR2 is YNNKEL in the germline V gene (reference sequence). CDR3 length equals 12 residues. The CDR3 spells CASSHLNQPQHF. Here the CDR3 DNA reads TGTGCCAGCAGCCACCTCAATCAGCCCCAGCATTTT.

The V gene is TRBV13, the J gene TRBJ2-7; TRBD2 matches 13 bases. V shed 1 base, J shed 4 bases, and the junction held 4 bases outside the gene matches. The length of the CDR3 is 16 residues. The V gene's germline CDR1 is PRHDT and CDR2 FYEKMQ (reference sequence). For the CDR3, the DNA is TGTGCCAGCAGCTTAGATGGGACTAGCGGGACTTACGAGCAGTACTTC. Amino acids: CASSLDGTSGTYEQYF.

The rearrangement joins TRBV19 to TRBJ1-1; TRBD1 matches at 7 bases. This CDR3 region has 14 residues. Germline V gene lookup returns CDR1 LNHDA and CDR2 SQIVND (reference sequence). V trimming: 9 bases; J trimming: 2 bases; junction bases outside the gene matches: 9. CDR3 protein: CASYGDRINTEAFF. The CDR3 DNA follows: TGTGCCAGCTACGGGGACAGAATTAACACTGAAGCTTTCTTT. Full variable domain (rest looked up from reference TRBV19 and TRBJ1-1): DGGITQSPKYLFRKEGQNVTLSCEQNLNHDAMYWYRQDPGQGLRLIYYSQIVNDFQKGDIAEGYSVSREKKESFPLTVTSAQKNPTAFYLCASYGDRINTEAFFGQGTRLTVV.

The chain has TRBV30 and TRBJ1-5; 7 bases are shared with TRBD1. The CDR3 has 13 residues. V trimming: 5 bases; J trimming: 3 bases; junction bases outside the gene matches: 4. Looked up from germline, CDR1 is GTSNPN and CDR2 is SVGIG (reference sequence). CDR3 protein: CAWSTGTNQPQHF. CDR3 coding DNA: TGTGCCTGGTCGACAGGGACCAATCAGCCCCAGCATTTT.

The chain joins TRBV13 to TRBJ2-7, with 8 nucleotides matching TRBD1. V gave up 4 bases and J gave up 3 bases; unmatched junction bases: 8. CDR1 and CDR2 (germline): PRHDT, FYEKMQ (reference sequence). This CDR3 contains 15 residues. CDR3 sequence reads: CASSSDDRGGYEQYF. CDR3 DNA: TGTGCCAGCAGCTCAGACGACAGGGGAGGCTACGAGCAGTACTTC.